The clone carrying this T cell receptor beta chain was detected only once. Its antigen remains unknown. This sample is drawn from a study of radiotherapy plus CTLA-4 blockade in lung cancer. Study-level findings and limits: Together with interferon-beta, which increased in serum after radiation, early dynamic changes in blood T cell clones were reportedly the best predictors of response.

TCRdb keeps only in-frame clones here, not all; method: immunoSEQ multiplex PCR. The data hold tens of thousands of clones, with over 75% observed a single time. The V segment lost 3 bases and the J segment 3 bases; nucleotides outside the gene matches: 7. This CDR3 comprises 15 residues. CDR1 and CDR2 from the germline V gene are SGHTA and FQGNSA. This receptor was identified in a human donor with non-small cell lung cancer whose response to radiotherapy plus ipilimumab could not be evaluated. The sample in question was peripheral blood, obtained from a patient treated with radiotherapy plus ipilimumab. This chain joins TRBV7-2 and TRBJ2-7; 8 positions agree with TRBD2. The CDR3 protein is CASSFEGLGVYEQYF. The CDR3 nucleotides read TGTGCCAGCAGCTTTGAGGGACTAGGAGTCTACGAGCAGTACTTC. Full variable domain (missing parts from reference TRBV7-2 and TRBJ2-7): GAGVSQSPSNKVTEKGKDVELRCDPISGHTALYWYRQSLGQGLEFLIYFQGNSAPDKSGLPSDRFSAERTGGSVSTLTIQRTQQEDSAVYLCASSFEGLGVYEQYFGPGTRLTVT.